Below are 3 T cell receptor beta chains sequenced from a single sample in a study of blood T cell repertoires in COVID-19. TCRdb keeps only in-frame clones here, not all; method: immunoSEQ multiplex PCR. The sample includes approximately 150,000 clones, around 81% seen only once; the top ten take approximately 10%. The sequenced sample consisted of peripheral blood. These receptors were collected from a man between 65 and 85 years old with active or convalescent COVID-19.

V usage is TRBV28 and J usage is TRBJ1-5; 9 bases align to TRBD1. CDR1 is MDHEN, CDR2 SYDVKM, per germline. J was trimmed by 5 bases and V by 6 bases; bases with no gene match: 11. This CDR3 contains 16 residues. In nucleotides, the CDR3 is TGTGCCAGCAGGCCGACAGGGGGAGGTTGGGATCAGCCCCAGCATTTT. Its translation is CASRPTGGGWDQPQHF.

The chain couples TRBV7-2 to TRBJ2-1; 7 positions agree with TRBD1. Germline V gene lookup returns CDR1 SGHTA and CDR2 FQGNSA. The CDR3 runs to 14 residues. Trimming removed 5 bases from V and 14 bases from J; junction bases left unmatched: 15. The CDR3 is CASSPDPTGMRKFF. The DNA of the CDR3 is TGTGCCAGCAGCCCGGACCCGACAGGGATGCGTAAGTTCTTC.

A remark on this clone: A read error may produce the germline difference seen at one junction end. The CDR3: CASSEDRGNTDTQYF. CDR3 DNA: TGTGCTAGCAGCGAAGACAGGGGCAACACAGATACGCAGTATTTT. The genes are TRBV7-7 and TRBJ2-3; 8 nucleotides align to TRBD1. Germline loops: CDR1 SSHAT, CDR2 FNYEAQ (reference sequence). This CDR3 contains 15 residues.